One and the same sample provided the 13 T cell receptor beta chains below, sequenced in a study of blood T cell repertoires in COVID-19. The assay was immunoSEQ multiplex PCR, and TCRdb's table has in-frame clones only and misses some. The data show about 100,000 clones, just over 90% seen once. Material: peripheral blood. Receptors originate from a woman aged 30 to 39 with acute or convalescent COVID-19.

Here the CDR3 reads CASSWQGVSNQPQHF. As DNA, the CDR3 is TGTGCCAGCAGCTGGCAGGGGGTTAGCAATCAGCCCCAGCATTTT. The rearrangement joins TRBV5-6 to TRBJ1-5; 7 bases line up with TRBD1. CDR1 is SGHDT, CDR2 YYEEEE, per germline. There are 15 residues in the CDR3. Unmatched junction bases numbered 3, after V lost 3 bases and J lost 0 bases.

The CDR3 DNA reads as TGTGCCAGCATGCCCGGGCGGGAACTTGGAAACACCATATATTTT. Protein product: CASMPGRELGNTIYF. The chain links TRBV6-5 to TRBJ1-3; no clear D gene. The CDR3 sequence is 15 residues long. Germline-derived CDR1 and CDR2 are MNHEY and SVGAGI. V lost 7 bases to trimming and J lost 3 bases, with 16 bases between them.

This clone was recorded only once. V gene TRBV9 combines with J gene TRBJ1-4, with TRBD1 as a possible D gene (5 bases). The CDR3 totals 15 residues. From germline, CDR1 is SGDLS and CDR2 YYNGEE. Trimming removed 4 bases from V and 8 bases from J, with 18 bases in between. Here the CDR3 DNA reads TGTGCCAGCAGCCCTATACGGGGGATTGAAGAAAAACTGTTTTTT. Its translation: CASSPIRGIEEKLFF.

The chain joins TRBV7-6 to TRBJ2-5; tentative D call: TRBD2 (6 bases). This CDR3 is 15 amino acids long. V lost 3 bases, J lost 2 bases, and 13 bases lay in between. From germline, CDR1 is SGHVS and CDR2 FNYEAQ. For the CDR3, the DNA is TGTGCCAGCAGCTTTTACCGGGAGCCGCAAGAGACCCAGTACTTC. Its protein product is CASSFYREPQETQYF.

The sample holds one count of this clone. The genes are TRBV28 and TRBJ1-2, with 7 bases lining up with TRBD1. The CDR3 has 13 residues. The V gene's germline CDR1 is MDHEN and CDR2 SYDVKM. J was trimmed by 5 bases and V by 5 bases; bases with no gene match: 5. The CDR3 bases are TGTGCCAGCAGTACAGGGACAGCTTATGGCTACACCTTC. It translates to CASSTGTAYGYTF.

The V call is TRBV5-6, the J call TRBJ2-1, with a possible D match to TRBD2 (5 bases). V lost 4 bases and J lost 0, with 8 bases in between. The CDR3 is 14 residues long. CDR1 is SGHDT, CDR2 YYEEEE, per germline. CDR3 residues: CASSRGGSYNEQFF. CDR3 nucleotides: TGTGCCAGCAGCCGTGGAGGCTCCTACAATGAGCAGTTCTTC.

This sequence joins TRBV5-1 and TRBJ1-2; D not certain. Germline-derived CDR1 and CDR2 are SGHRS and YFSETQ. The CDR3 sequence is 15 residues long. V was pared by 0 bases and J by 3 bases, with 12 bases between. The CDR3 loop is CASSLDGSGDYGYTF. The DNA of the CDR3 is TGCGCCAGCAGCTTGGATGGCAGCGGGGACTATGGCTACACCTTC. The full variable domain, completed using reference TRBV5-1 and TRBJ1-2, is KAGVTQTPRYLIKTRGQQVTLSCSPISGHRSVSWYQQTPGQGLQFLFEYFSETQRNKGNFPGRFSGRQFSNSRSEMNVSTLELGDSALYLCASSLDGSGDYGYTFGSGTRLTVV.

The rearrangement joins TRBV12-3 or TRBV12-4 to TRBJ1-1; D is undetermined. The CDR3 covers 13 residues. The V and J ends lost 4 bases and 5 bases respectively, with 11 bases between them. CDR3: CASSSVRMTEAFF. The CDR3 DNA reads TGTGCCAGCAGTTCAGTGCGGATGACTGAAGCTTTCTTT.

V usage is TRBV5-4 and J usage is TRBJ1-1; D gene ambiguous. Germline V CDR1 and CDR2: SGHNT, YYREEE (reference sequence). The CDR3 has 14 amino acids. Trimming pared 4 bases from V and 4 bases from J, leaving 14 bases between. DNA for the CDR3: TGTGCCAGCAGCAGGCCACAGCAAGGCACTGAAGCTTTCTTT. This gives the protein CASSRPQQGTEAFF.

This sequence joins TRBV19 and TRBJ2-1; a weak D match, TRBD2 (5 bases). Germline V gene lookup returns CDR1 LNHDA and CDR2 SQIVND (reference sequence). This CDR3 is 15 amino acids long. V lost 2 bases and J lost 4, with 12 bases in between. The CDR3 DNA reads TGTGCCAGTAGTATAATTGGGCTAGCTTACAATGAGCAGTTCTTC. Its translation is CASSIIGLAYNEQFF.

This clone appeared once. The chain joins TRBV27 to TRBJ1-1; 7 nucleotides match TRBD1. V was pared by 8 bases and J by 0 bases, with 9 bases of the junction left unmatched. The CDR3 sequence is 15 residues long. Per germline, CDR1 MNHEY and CDR2 SMNVEV (reference sequence). CDR3 coding DNA: TGTGCCAGCCACAGGACAGGCGATATGAACACTGAAGCTTTCTTT. Its protein is CASHRTGDMNTEAFF.

The rearrangement joins TRBV18 to TRBJ1-5, with TRBD1 identical over 11 bases. V was pared by 5 bases and J by 6 bases, with 9 bases of the junction left unmatched. The germline V gene encodes CDR1 KGHSH and CDR2 LQKENI. The CDR3 extends over 16 amino acids. CDR3 coding DNA: TGTGCCAGCTCATCGACCGGGACAGGGGGGATTCAGCCCCAGCATTTT. This translates into CASSSTGTGGIQPQHF.

The rearrangement uses TRBV7-8 and TRBJ2-6; TRBD2 aligns across 9 bases. Looked up from germline, CDR1 is SGHVS and CDR2 is FQNEAQ. The CDR3 loop spans 17 amino acids. The trim removed 4 bases at V and 1 base at J, leaving 5 bases unmatched. This chain's CDR3 is CASSSAGGGSGANVLTF. The CDR3, as DNA: TGTGCCAGCAGCTCAGCGGGAGGTGGATCTGGGGCCAACGTCCTGACTTTC.